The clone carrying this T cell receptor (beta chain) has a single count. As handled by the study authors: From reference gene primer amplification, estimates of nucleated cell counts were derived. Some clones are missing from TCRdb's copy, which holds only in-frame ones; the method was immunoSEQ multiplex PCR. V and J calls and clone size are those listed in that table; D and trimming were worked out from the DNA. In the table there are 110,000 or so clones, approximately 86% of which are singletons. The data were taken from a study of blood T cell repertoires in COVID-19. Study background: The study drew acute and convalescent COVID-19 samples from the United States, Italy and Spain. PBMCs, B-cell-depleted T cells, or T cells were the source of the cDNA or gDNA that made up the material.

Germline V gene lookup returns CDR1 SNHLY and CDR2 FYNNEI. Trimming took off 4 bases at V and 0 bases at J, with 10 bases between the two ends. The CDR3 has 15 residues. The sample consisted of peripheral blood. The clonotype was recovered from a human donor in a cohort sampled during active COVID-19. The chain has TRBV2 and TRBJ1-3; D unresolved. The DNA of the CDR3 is TGTGCCAGCAGTGGAGAGGGCTTCTCTGGAAACACCATATATTTT. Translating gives CASSGEGFSGNTIYF. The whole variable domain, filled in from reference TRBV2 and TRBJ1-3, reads EPEVTQTPSHQVTQMGQEVILRCVPISNHLYFYWYRQILGQKVEFLVSFYNNEISEKSEIFDDQFSVERPDGSNFTLKIRSTKLEDSAMYFCASSGEGFSGNTIYFGEGSWLTVV.